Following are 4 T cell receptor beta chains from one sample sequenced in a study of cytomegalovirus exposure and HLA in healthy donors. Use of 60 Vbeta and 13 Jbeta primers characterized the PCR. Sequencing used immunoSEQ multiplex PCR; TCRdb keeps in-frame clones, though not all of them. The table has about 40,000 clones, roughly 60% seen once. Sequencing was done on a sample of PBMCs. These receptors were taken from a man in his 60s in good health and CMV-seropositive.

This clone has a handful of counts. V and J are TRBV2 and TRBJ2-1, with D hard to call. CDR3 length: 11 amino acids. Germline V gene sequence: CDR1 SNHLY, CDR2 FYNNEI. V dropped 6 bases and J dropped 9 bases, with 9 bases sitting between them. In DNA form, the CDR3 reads TGTGCCAGCAGCCCCCACGGTGAGCAGTTCTTC. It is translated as CASSPHGEQFF.

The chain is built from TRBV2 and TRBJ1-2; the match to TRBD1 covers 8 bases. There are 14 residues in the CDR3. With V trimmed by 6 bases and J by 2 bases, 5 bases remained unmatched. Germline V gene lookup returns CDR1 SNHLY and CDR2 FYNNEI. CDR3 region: CASRAGGVNYGYTF. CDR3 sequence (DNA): TGTGCCAGCAGGGCAGGGGGCGTGAACTATGGCTACACCTTC.

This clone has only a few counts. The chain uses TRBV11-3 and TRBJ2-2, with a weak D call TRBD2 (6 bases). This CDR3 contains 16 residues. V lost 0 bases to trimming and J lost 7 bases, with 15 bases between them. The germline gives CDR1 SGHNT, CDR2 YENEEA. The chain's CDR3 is CASSLETIRGGGELFF. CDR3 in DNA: TGTGCCAGCAGCTTAGAGACCATCCGGGGAGGCGGGGAGCTGTTTTTT.

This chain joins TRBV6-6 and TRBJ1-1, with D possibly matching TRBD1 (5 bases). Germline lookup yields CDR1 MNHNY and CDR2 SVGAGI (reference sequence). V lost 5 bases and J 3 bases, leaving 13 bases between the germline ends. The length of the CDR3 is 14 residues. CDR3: CASSRRTLDTEAFF. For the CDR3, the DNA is TGTGCCAGCAGTCGAAGGACACTCGACACTGAAGCTTTCTTT.